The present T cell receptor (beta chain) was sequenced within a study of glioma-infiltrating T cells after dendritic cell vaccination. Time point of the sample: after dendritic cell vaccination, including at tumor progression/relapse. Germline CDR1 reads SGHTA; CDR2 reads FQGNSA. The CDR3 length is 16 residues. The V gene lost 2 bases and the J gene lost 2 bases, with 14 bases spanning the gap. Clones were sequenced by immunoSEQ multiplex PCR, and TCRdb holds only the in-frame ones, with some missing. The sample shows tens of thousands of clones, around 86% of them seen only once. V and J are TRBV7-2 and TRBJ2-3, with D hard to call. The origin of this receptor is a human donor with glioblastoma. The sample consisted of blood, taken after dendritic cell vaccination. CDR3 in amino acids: CASSLKRPAYTDTQYF. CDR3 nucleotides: TGTGCCAGCAGCTTAAAGAGGCCAGCCTACACAGATACGCAGTATTTT. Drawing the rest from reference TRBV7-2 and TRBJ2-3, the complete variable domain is GAGVSQSPSNKVTEKGKDVELRCDPISGHTALYWYRQSLGQGLEFLIYFQGNSAPDKSGLPSDRFSAERTGGSVSTLTIQRTQQEDSAVYLCASSLKRPAYTDTQYFGPGTRLTVL.